This entry lists 32 T cell receptor beta chains sequenced from one sample in a study of T cell responses to AZD1222 COVID-19 vaccine. TCRdb keeps only in-frame clones here, not all; method: immunoSEQ multiplex PCR. The sample lists about 120,000 clones, roughly 91% occurring once. The material sequenced was peripheral blood, taken 28 days after the second AZD1222 dose. The source is an adult who received the AZD1222 COVID-19 vaccine.

The rearrangement links TRBV18 to TRBJ2-4; D possibly corresponds to TRBD1 (6 bases). CDR1 KGHSH and CDR2 LQKENI come from the germline V gene. V lost 5 bases and J lost 2, with 28 bases in between. There are 20 residues in the CDR3. CDR3 sequence: CASSSARPLSQGSSKNIQYF. The CDR3 DNA is TGTGCCAGCTCATCGGCCAGGCCCCTCTCCCAGGGGAGTTCCAAAAACATTCAGTACTTC.

This clone has just one count. The V gene is TRBV6-5, the J gene TRBJ1-5, with D possibly matching TRBD1 (6 bases). Germline V lookup: CDR1 MNHEY, CDR2 SVGAGI. The CDR3 sequence is 13 residues long. Deletions cut 5 bases from V and 11 bases from J, with 16 bases between. The DNA of the CDR3 is TGTGCCAGCAGTACTCCGACTGAGGGGGCCCAGCATTTT. Its translation is CASSTPTEGAQHF.

The rearrangement joins TRBV19 to TRBJ1-3; 9 positions match TRBD1. The CDR3 spans 19 residues. Germline lookup yields CDR1 LNHDA and CDR2 SQIVND (reference sequence). V shed 10 bases and J 0 bases; nucleotides not matched to a gene: 19. In DNA form, the CDR3 reads TGTGCCACCGGAGGGCTGGGACAGGGACCTCTGACCTCTGGAAACACCATATATTTT. As protein: CATGGLGQGPLTSGNTIYF. Full variable domain (remainder filled in from reference TRBV19 and TRBJ1-3): DGGITQSPKYLFRKEGQNVTLSCEQNLNHDAMYWYRQDPGQGLRLIYYSQIVNDFQKGDIAEGYSVSREKKESFPLTVTSAQKNPTAFYLCATGGLGQGPLTSGNTIYFGEGSWLTVV.

V usage is TRBV19 and J usage is TRBJ1-1; a possible D gene is TRBD1 (5 bases). CDR1 LNHDA and CDR2 SQIVND come from the germline V gene (reference sequence). The V and J ends lost 7 bases and 3 bases respectively, with 21 bases between them. This CDR3 has 16 residues. The CDR3 protein is CASTRSGAAAYTEAFF. CDR3 nucleotides: TGTGCCAGTACCCGCAGCGGGGCCGCCGCATACACTGAAGCTTTCTTT. Full variable domain (rest looked up from reference TRBV19 and TRBJ1-1): DGGITQSPKYLFRKEGQNVTLSCEQNLNHDAMYWYRQDPGQGLRLIYYSQIVNDFQKGDIAEGYSVSREKKESFPLTVTSAQKNPTAFYLCASTRSGAAAYTEAFFGQGTRLTVV.

The chain recombines TRBV19 with TRBJ1-1; 10 nucleotides line up with TRBD1. V shed 8 bases, J shed 6 bases, and the junction held 6 bases outside the gene matches. Germline lookup yields CDR1 LNHDA and CDR2 SQIVND (reference sequence). The CDR3 has 13 residues. CDR3 residues: CASRDRGGAEAFF. CDR3 in DNA: TGTGCCAGTCGGGACAGGGGAGGAGCTGAAGCTTTCTTT.

The chain couples TRBV6-2 or TRBV6-3 to TRBJ2-5; D is unresolved. The ends were cut back, 6 bases at V and 0 bases at J, with 11 bases in the middle. The germline gives CDR1 MNHEY, CDR2 SVGEGT. CDR3 length: 14 amino acids. CDR3: CASSLTGNQETQYF. In DNA form, the CDR3 reads TGTGCCAGCAGCCTGACGGGTAACCAAGAGACCCAGTACTTC.

This rearrangement joins TRBV6-1 to TRBJ1-3; no definite D call. V was cut by 3 bases and J by 1 base, with 4 bases left in between. CDR3 size: 13 residues. CDR1 and CDR2 (germline): MNHNS, SASEGT. Here the CDR3 reads CASSDSSGNTIYF. The CDR3 coding sequence is TGTGCCAGCAGTGATAGTTCTGGAAACACCATATATTTT.

The chain joins TRBV10-3 to TRBJ2-2, with 10 bases identical to TRBD1. The length of the CDR3 is 17 residues. Trimming removed 10 bases from V and 4 bases from J; junction bases left unmatched: 15. Germline V gives CDR1 ENHRY, CDR2 SYGVKD. The CDR3 loop reads CATRPSGTGVVTGELFF. The CDR3 bases are TGTGCCACACGCCCGTCAGGGACAGGGGTGGTCACCGGGGAGCTGTTTTTT.

The chain carries TRBV6-4 and TRBJ1-1; D remains unclear. The CDR3 sequence is 13 residues long. V lost 5 bases, J lost 1 base, and 8 bases lay in between. Germline CDR1 reads MRHNA; CDR2 reads SNTAGT. The CDR3, as DNA: TGTGCCAGCAGTTCCCGGGAGAACACTGAAGCTTTCTTT. Its translation: CASSSRENTEAFF.

The rearrangement links TRBV6-2 or TRBV6-3 to TRBJ2-7, with D possibly TRBD1 on 5 matching bases. With 2 bases removed from V and 4 bases from J, the gap between germline ends came to 12 bases. From germline, CDR1 is MNHEY and CDR2 SVGEGT. The length of the CDR3 is 14 residues. The CDR3 nucleotides read TGTGCCAGCAGTTACGCCGGTAGGGGATACGAGCAGTACTTC. It encodes CASSYAGRGYEQYF.

The chain carries TRBV5-1 and TRBJ2-6, with D possibly being TRBD1 (6 bases). This CDR3 has 17 residues. Germline V CDR1 and CDR2: SGHRS, YFSETQ. V lost 1 base and J 0 bases, leaving 11 bases between the germline ends. The DNA of the CDR3 is TGCGCCAGCAGCTTGACCGGACAGCGCTCTGGGGCCAACGTCCTGACTTTC. Its translation is CASSLTGQRSGANVLTF.

The chain joins TRBV3-1 (or the pseudogene TRBV3-2) to TRBJ2-1; 7 nucleotides agree with TRBD1. The CDR3 loop spans 17 amino acids. CDR1 and CDR2 from the germline V gene are LGHDT and YNNKEL (reference sequence). V was clipped by 1 base and J by 0 bases; unmatched bases: 6. The CDR3 sequence: CASSQGLQGSSYNEQFF. As DNA, the CDR3 is TGTGCCAGCAGCCAAGGTTTACAGGGGAGCTCCTACAATGAGCAGTTCTTC.

This clone was observed a handful of times. The genes are TRBV7-9 and TRBJ2-7; 8 nucleotides agree with TRBD2. This CDR3 contains 15 residues. Germline V gene sequence: CDR1 SEHNR, CDR2 FQNEAQ (reference sequence). The junction had 7 bases not matched to a gene; V was cut back by 5 bases and J by 1 base. The chain's CDR3 is CASSPTGGRSYEQYF. The CDR3 DNA follows: TGTGCCAGCAGCCCCACTGGCGGGAGGTCCTACGAGCAGTACTTC.

This clone has only one observation. The chain employs TRBV6-1 and TRBJ1-2; tentative D call: TRBD1 (5 bases). From germline, CDR1 is MNHNS and CDR2 SASEGT. The CDR3 has 14 amino acids. With 3 bases removed from V and 4 bases from J, the gap between germline ends came to 12 bases. This CDR3 is CASSETRDVYGYTF. The CDR3 DNA is TGTGCCAGCAGTGAGACCCGGGACGTCTATGGCTACACCTTC.

This clone has a single count. The chain employs TRBV18 and TRBJ2-1, with D perhaps assigned TRBD1 or TRBD2 (5 bases each). The CDR3 totals 15 residues. Looked up from germline, CDR1 is KGHSH and CDR2 is LQKENI. V dropped 4 bases and J dropped 8 bases, with 18 bases sitting between them. In DNA form, the CDR3 reads TGTGCCAGCTCACTTTTCGAGGAGAGGGGCGATGAGCAGTTCTTC. Amino acid sequence: CASSLFEERGDEQFF.

The rearrangement uses TRBV6-5 and TRBJ1-5, with D unclear. Germline V gene sequence: CDR1 MNHEY, CDR2 SVGAGI. CDR3 size: 15 residues. The ends were cut back, 6 bases at V and 2 bases at J, with 14 bases in the middle. CDR3 nucleotide sequence: TGTGCCAGCAGAAGGAGGAATAGCGGCAATCAGCCCCAGCATTTT. It specifies CASRRRNSGNQPQHF.

The chain joins TRBV6-1 to TRBJ2-5; possible D gene TRBD1, 6 bases. Germline V gene lookup returns CDR1 MNHNS and CDR2 SASEGT. V lost 0 bases to trimming and J lost 7 bases, with 15 bases between them. The CDR3 contains 15 residues. In DNA form, the CDR3 reads TGTGCCAGCAGTGAAGCGTTTGTGACAGGCCGGACCCAGTACTTC. This sequence encodes CASSEAFVTGRTQYF.

This clone occurred once. The chain uses TRBV4-2 and TRBJ2-5; no definite D call. The germline V gene encodes CDR1 LGHNA and CDR2 YNFKEQ. This CDR3 is built from 15 residues. V was cut by 2 bases and J by 1 base, with 11 bases left in between. The chain's CDR3 is CASSQSQDLQETQYF. The CDR3 nucleotides read TGTGCCAGCAGCCAAAGTCAGGACCTCCAAGAGACCCAGTACTTC.

The rearrangement joins TRBV12-3 or TRBV12-4 to TRBJ1-6; 7 bases are a match to TRBD1. The trim removed 5 bases at V and 12 bases at J, leaving 7 bases unmatched. The CDR3 length is 13 residues. The CDR3 region is CASSRQGKGPLHF. The CDR3 nucleotides read TGTGCCAGCAGTCGACAGGGCAAGGGACCCCTCCACTTT.

This chain links TRBV6-5 with TRBJ2-7; D gene uncertain. Germline V lookup: CDR1 MNHEY, CDR2 SVGAGI. The CDR3 sequence is 12 residues long. With 6 bases removed from V and 2 bases from J, the gap between germline ends came to 8 bases. Here the CDR3 reads CASRDTTYEQYF. The CDR3, as DNA: TGTGCCAGCAGAGATACCACCTACGAGCAGTACTTC.

The chain couples TRBV9 to TRBJ1-2, with D possibly matching TRBD1 (5 bases). Germline V gene sequence: CDR1 SGDLS, CDR2 YYNGEE. The V end was cut by 0 bases, the J end by 5 bases, with 14 bases between. This CDR3 contains 15 residues. The chain's CDR3 is CASSVGGTLQYGYTF. CDR3 sequence (DNA): TGTGCCAGCAGCGTAGGGGGCACCCTCCAATATGGCTACACCTTC.

The chain employs TRBV23-1 and TRBJ1-1, with D possibly being TRBD1 (5 bases). TRBV23-1 has ORF status, its function being uncertain. This CDR3 region has 13 residues. V was trimmed by 10 bases and J by 3 bases, leaving 15 bases between them. The CDR3 DNA sequence: TGCGCCACCAGAACCCGGGGCGACACTGAAGCTTTCTTT. This codes for CATRTRGDTEAFF.

The genes are TRBV6-2 or TRBV6-3 and TRBJ1-1, with D unresolved. Germline CDR1 reads MNHEY; CDR2 reads SVGEGT. This CDR3 region has 16 residues. Trimming took 0 bases from V and 6 from J, leaving 17 bases between them. CDR3 nucleotides: TGTGCCAGCAGTTACTCGCCCGACACCGGGAAGCCTGAAGCTTTCTTT. Residues: CASSYSPDTGKPEAFF.

The chain joins TRBV29-1 to TRBJ2-7, with 10 bases that match TRBD2. The V gene's germline CDR1 is SQVTM and CDR2 ANQGSEA. The CDR3 is 13 amino acids. Losses at the gene ends were 4 bases for V and 5 bases for J; bases not matched to a gene: 5. The CDR3 loop reads CSVASSGSHEQYF. CDR3 nucleotides: TGCAGCGTTGCTTCTAGCGGGAGCCACGAGCAGTACTTC.

This chain joins TRBV4-1 and TRBJ1-3, with no clear D. This CDR3 comprises 16 residues. From germline, CDR1 is MGHRA and CDR2 YSYEKL. V shed 4 bases and J shed 3 bases, with 16 bases lying between them. CDR3 residues: CASSRTWGGDGNTIYF. DNA for the CDR3: TGCGCCAGCAGCCGAACTTGGGGTGGGGATGGAAACACCATATATTTT.

This clone is a singleton in its sample. The chain is built from TRBV6-1 and TRBJ2-1, with D unclear. The CDR3 extends over 14 amino acids. Trimming stripped 1 base from V and 5 bases from J, with 9 bases between. Germline loops: CDR1 MNHNS, CDR2 SASEGT. The CDR3 loop is CASSEGWANNEQFF. The CDR3 DNA sequence: TGTGCCAGCAGTGAAGGGTGGGCAAACAATGAGCAGTTCTTC.

The rearrangement links TRBV18 to TRBJ1-6, with 8 bases lining up with TRBD1. CDR3 size: 15 residues. V trimming: 0 bases; J trimming: 10 bases; junction bases outside the gene matches: 5. The germline V gene has CDR1 KGHSH and CDR2 LQKENI. This CDR3 is CASSPPGQGVSPLHF. The CDR3 coding sequence is TGTGCCAGCTCACCACCCGGACAGGGAGTGTCACCCCTCCACTTT. The full variable domain, its missing parts supplied by reference TRBV18 and TRBJ1-6, is NAGVMQNPRHLVRRRGQEARLRCSPMKGHSHVYWYRQLPEEGLKFMVYLQKENIIDESGMPKERFSAEFPKEGPSILRIQQVVRGDSAAYFCASSPPGQGVSPLHFGNGTRLTVT.

The chain joins TRBV19 to TRBJ1-1; no definite D call. The V end was cut by 5 bases, the J end by 0 bases, with 13 bases between. The germline V gene has CDR1 LNHDA and CDR2 SQIVND (reference sequence). The CDR3 contains 15 residues. The CDR3 DNA reads TGTGCCAGTAGTCCTTGGACTTTGATGAACACTGAAGCTTTCTTT. It specifies CASSPWTLMNTEAFF.

As DNA, the CDR3 is TGTGCCAGCGGGGCCGAGACCCAGTACTTC. It specifies CASGAETQYF. V and J are TRBV5-5 and TRBJ2-5, with a tentative D call TRBD1 (5 bases). V dropped 7 bases and J dropped 5 bases, with 6 bases sitting between them. Per germline, CDR1 SGHKS and CDR2 YYEKEE (reference sequence). The CDR3 runs to 10 residues.

This clone was observed a single time. The rearrangement links TRBV5-6 to TRBJ2-7; 7 bases match TRBD1. After removal of 1 base from V and 2 bases from J, the junction contained 6 bases not matched to a gene. The germline CDR1 and CDR2 sequences are SGHDT and YYEEEE. CDR3 size: 15 residues. This CDR3 reads CASSLQGDSPYEQYF. The CDR3 DNA is TGTGCCAGCAGCTTGCAAGGGGACAGCCCCTACGAGCAGTACTTC.

The gene calls are TRBV10-3 and TRBJ1-1; 7 positions match TRBD1. This CDR3 has 15 residues. The ends lost 8 bases at V and 4 bases at J; junction bases unmatched: 13. CDR1 ENHRY and CDR2 SYGVKD come from the germline V gene. Written as DNA, the CDR3 is TGTGCCATCCGGGGACAGTCGGGTCTGGGCACTGAAGCTTTCTTT. Its protein is CAIRGQSGLGTEAFF.

The sample holds many counts of this clone. V and J are TRBV2 and TRBJ2-7, with D perhaps TRBD1 (6 bases). CDR3 length: 14 residues. In germline, CDR1 is SNHLY, CDR2 FYNNEI. V lost 5 bases and J 3 bases, leaving 14 bases between the germline ends. CDR3 coding DNA: TGTGCCAGCAGTATAGCGACAGGTTTCTACGAGCAGTACTTC. This gives the protein CASSIATGFYEQYF.